This T cell receptor beta chain was captured by sequencing in a study of cytomegalovirus exposure and HLA in healthy donors. Both 60 Vbeta primers and 13 Jbeta primers went into the PCR. Assay used: immunoSEQ multiplex PCR; TCRdb lists only in-frame clones, some missing. The sample lists 240,000 or so clones, around 81% occurring once. V was trimmed by 2 bases and J by 7 bases, leaving 9 bases between them. Germline assignment: CDR1 GTSNPN and CDR2 SVGIG (reference sequence). This CDR3 spans 11 amino acids. The chain combines TRBV30 with TRBJ2-7; perhaps TRBD1 as D (6 bases). Sequencing was done on a sample of PBMCs. This clonotype was obtained from a woman aged 60-70 years in good health and CMV-seropositive. For the CDR3, the DNA is TGTGCCTGGAGTTGGGGGCTGGAGCAGTACTTC. Protein sequence: CAWSWGLEQYF. The full variable domain, rest sourced from reference TRBV30 and TRBJ2-7, is SQTIHQWPATLVQPVGSPLSLECTVEGTSNPNLYWYRQAAGRGLQLLFYSVGIGQISSEVPQNLSASRPQDRQFILSSKKLLLSDSGFYLCAWSWGLEQYFGPGTRLTVT.